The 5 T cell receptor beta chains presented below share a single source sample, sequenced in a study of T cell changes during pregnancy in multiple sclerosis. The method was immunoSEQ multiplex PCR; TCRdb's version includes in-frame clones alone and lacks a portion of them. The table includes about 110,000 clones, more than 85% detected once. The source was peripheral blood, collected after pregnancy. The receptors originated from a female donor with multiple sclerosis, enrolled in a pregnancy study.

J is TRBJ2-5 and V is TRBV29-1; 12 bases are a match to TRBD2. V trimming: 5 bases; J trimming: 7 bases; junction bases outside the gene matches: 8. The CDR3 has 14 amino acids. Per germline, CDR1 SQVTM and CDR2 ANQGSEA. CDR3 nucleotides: TGCAGCGTTTACGGACTAGCGGGGCGGGTGACCCAGTACTTC. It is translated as CSVYGLAGRVTQYF.

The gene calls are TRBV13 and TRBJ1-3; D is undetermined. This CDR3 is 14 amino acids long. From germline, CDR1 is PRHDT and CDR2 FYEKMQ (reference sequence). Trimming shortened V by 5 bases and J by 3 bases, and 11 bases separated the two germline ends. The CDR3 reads CASSPFPGGNTIYF. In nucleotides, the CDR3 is TGTGCCAGCAGCCCCTTTCCGGGTGGAAACACCATATATTTT.

This CDR3 is CASSQIGTLEAFF. The CDR3 coding sequence is TGTGCCAGCAGCCAAATCGGGACACTTGAAGCTTTCTTT. The J gene is TRBJ1-1, the V gene TRBV5-4; D is perhaps TRBD1 (6 bases). This CDR3 spans 13 amino acids. The V and J ends lost 4 bases and 7 bases respectively, with 14 bases between them. Germline V gene lookup returns CDR1 SGHNT and CDR2 YYREEE (reference sequence).

The CDR3 loop reads CASSVGTSSSYEQYF. CDR3 DNA: TGTGCCAGCAGCGTGGGGACAAGCTCCTCCTACGAGCAGTACTTC. The chain has TRBV9 and TRBJ2-7, with D possibly being TRBD1 (6 bases). This CDR3 has 15 amino acids. Germline-derived CDR1 and CDR2 are SGDLS and YYNGEE. Trimming stripped 2 bases from V and 0 bases from J, with 12 bases between.

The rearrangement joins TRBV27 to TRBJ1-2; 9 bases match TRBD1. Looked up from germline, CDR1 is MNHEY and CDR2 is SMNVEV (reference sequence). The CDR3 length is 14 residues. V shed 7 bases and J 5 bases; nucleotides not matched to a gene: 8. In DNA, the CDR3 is TGTGCCAGCACCCCGGGACAGGGACGGTATGGCTACACCTTC. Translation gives CASTPGQGRYGYTF.